The 23 T cell receptor beta chains listed next were all sequenced from one sample in a study of graft-versus-host responses after intestinal transplantation. Method: immunoSEQ multiplex PCR; TCRdb's copy keeps in-frame clones and lacks some. The data contain some 27,000 clones, approximately 95% of them singletons. Here the sequenced sample was PBMCs, taken 18 days after transplant. The receptors shown here come from a human patient who received an intestinal transplant, so some T cells may come from the graft donor.

This chain connects TRBV9 to TRBJ1-3, with D perhaps matching TRBD1 (5 bases). The ends were cut back, 4 bases at V and 0 bases at J, with 17 bases in the middle. Germline assignment: CDR1 SGDLS and CDR2 YYNGEE. The CDR3 contains 17 residues. CDR3 in amino acids: CASSLGGGINSGNTIYF. The CDR3 DNA sequence: TGTGCCAGCAGCCTGGGGGGAGGGATTAACTCTGGAAACACCATATATTTT.

Comments on this clone: Within the sample, other DNA sequences also encode this same CDR3. The chain has TRBV9 and TRBJ2-2, with D perhaps TRBD1 (6 bases). CDR3 length equals 16 residues. V was pared by 3 bases and J by 6 bases, with 18 bases between. Germline-derived CDR1 and CDR2 are SGDLS and YYNGEE. In DNA, the CDR3 is TGTGCCAGCAGCGCCGCCCCGGGACAAGGGGCCGGGGAGCTGTTTTTT. Translating gives CASSAAPGQGAGELFF.

This sequence joins TRBV11-2 and TRBJ2-3, with D perhaps being TRBD1 or TRBD2 (6 bases each). Trimming removed 2 bases at V and 2 bases at J, with 11 bases between. The CDR3 is 15 residues long. Germline CDR1 reads SGHAT; CDR2 reads FQNNGV. CDR3 loop: CASSLTRGDTDTQYF. CDR3 in DNA: TGTGCCAGCAGCTTAACAAGGGGGGACACAGATACGCAGTATTTT.

The chain employs TRBV29-1 and TRBJ1-6; D is unclear. The V and J ends lost 7 bases and 4 bases respectively, with 14 bases between them. The CDR3 sequence is 14 residues long. In germline, CDR1 is SQVTM, CDR2 ANQGSEA. The CDR3 is CSAREGFYNSPLHF. The CDR3 DNA reads TGCAGCGCCCGGGAGGGATTTTATAATTCACCCCTCCACTTT.

The gene calls are TRBV6-6 and TRBJ1-1; 8 bases agree with TRBD1. Germline V gene lookup returns CDR1 MNHNY and CDR2 SVGAGI (reference sequence). Unmatched junction bases numbered 7, after V lost 6 bases and J lost 4 bases. The CDR3 loop spans 14 amino acids. The CDR3 DNA sequence: TGTGCCAGCAGGCCTAGACAGGGGTCCACTGAAGCTTTCTTT. It codes for CASRPRQGSTEAFF.

The chain joins TRBV4-2 to TRBJ2-3, with 11 bases identical to TRBD2. The CDR3 contains 18 residues. Germline V gene lookup returns CDR1 LGHNA and CDR2 YNFKEQ. V gave up 0 bases and J gave up 6 bases; unmatched junction bases: 11. The CDR3 bases are TGTGCCAGCAGCCAAGATCCTCCTAGCGGGGGGTTCTGGGATACGCAGTATTTT. Protein: CASSQDPPSGGFWDTQYF.

This clone was seen more than once but under ten times. The rearrangement links TRBV5-4 to TRBJ2-2; D unclear. This CDR3 spans 14 amino acids. Deletions cut 3 bases from V and 0 bases from J, with 6 bases between. In germline, CDR1 is SGHNT, CDR2 YYREEE (reference sequence). The CDR3 sequence: CASSSSANTGELFF. CDR3 bases: TGTGCCAGCAGCTCATCTGCGAACACCGGGGAGCTGTTTTTT.

The rearrangement uses TRBV7-9 and TRBJ2-5; maybe TRBD2 (6 bases). Matching the DNA end better, TRBJ2-7 makes the J call doubtful. This CDR3 has 17 residues. CDR1 SEHNR and CDR2 FQNEAQ come from the germline V gene (reference sequence). CDR3 protein: CASSPGGWGGDYYEQYF. The CDR3 DNA is TGTGCCAGCAGCCCCGGGGGTTGGGGCGGGGATTACTACGAGCAGTACTTC.

A note on this clone: A read error may produce the germline difference seen at one junction end. The chain combines TRBV19 with TRBJ2-2; D is possibly TRBD1 or TRBD2 (5 bases each). Germline lookup yields CDR1 LNHDA and CDR2 SQIVND (reference sequence). The CDR3 sequence is 12 residues long. DNA of the CDR3: TGTGCCAGTAGTACTGGGACCGAGGAGCTGTTTTTT. Residues: CASSTGTEELFF.

The V and J genes are TRBV7-9 and TRBJ2-2; a possible D gene is TRBD2 (7 bases). In germline, CDR1 is SEHNR, CDR2 FQNEAQ (reference sequence). The V end lost 5 bases, the J end lost 5 bases, and 15 bases lay between the germline ends. The CDR3 totals 15 residues. The CDR3 coding sequence is TGTGCCAGCAGCATCCGGACTAGGGGGACCGGGGAGCTGTTTTTT. It codes for CASSIRTRGTGELFF.

CDR3 amino acids: CASTDSLNTGELFF. CDR3 bases: TGTGCCAGCACCGACAGCTTGAACACCGGGGAGCTGTTTTTT. This chain joins TRBV9 and TRBJ2-2; the D gene is possibly TRBD1 (5 bases). There are 14 residues in the CDR3. In germline, CDR1 is SGDLS, CDR2 YYNGEE. Trimming shortened V by 6 bases and J by 1 base, and 10 bases separated the two germline ends.

The chain couples TRBV27 to TRBJ2-1; D is uncertain. The CDR3 consists of 16 residues. The germline V and J ends were trimmed by 0 bases and 4 bases, with 13 bases remaining between them. Per the germline V gene, CDR1 is MNHEY and CDR2 is SMNVEV (reference sequence). This CDR3 is CASSLSWPASYNEQFF. The CDR3 DNA sequence: TGTGCCAGCAGTTTATCGTGGCCGGCCTCATACAATGAGCAGTTCTTC.

The V and J genes are TRBV21-1 and TRBJ1-2; the table's D call TRBD1 went unverified against the DNA. TRBV21-1 is listed as a pseudogene. The CDR3 runs to 16 residues. This CDR3 is CASSKNYRGVSYGYTF. The CDR3 nucleotides are TGTGCCAGCAGCAAAAACTACAGGGGTGTCAGTTATGGCTACACCTTC.

The rearrangement links TRBV14 to TRBJ1-2, with D possibly being TRBD1 (5 bases). Germline lookup yields CDR1 SGHDN and CDR2 FVKESK. The germline V and J ends were trimmed by 3 bases and 6 bases, with 14 bases remaining between them. The CDR3 is made up of 14 amino acids. DNA of the CDR3: TGTGCCAGCAGCCACACGGGACCACTCCATGGCTACACCTTC. It is translated as CASSHTGPLHGYTF.

The chain couples TRBV4-3 to TRBJ2-7, with a possible D match to TRBD2 (7 bases). V was cut by 1 base and J by 2 bases, with 15 bases left in between. Germline V gives CDR1 LGHNA, CDR2 YSLEER. This CDR3 has 16 amino acids. The CDR3 nucleotides are TGCGCCAGCAGCCAAGGAGGCGGGGGCCAAACCTACGAGCAGTACTTC. It specifies CASSQGGGGQTYEQYF.

V is TRBV6-6 and J is TRBJ1-3; D may be TRBD1 (6 bases). The V end lost 6 bases, the J end lost 0 bases, and 12 bases lay between the germline ends. The germline gives CDR1 MNHNY, CDR2 SVGAGI (reference sequence). The CDR3 totals 15 residues. CDR3 coding DNA: TGTGCCAGCAGCCCGAGGACAGCCTCTGGAAACACCATATATTTT. Translated, it gives CASSPRTASGNTIYF.

The chain combines TRBV5-6 with TRBJ2-4; D gene ambiguous. Germline V gene sequence: CDR1 SGHDT, CDR2 YYEEEE. Trimming took 2 bases from V and 0 from J, leaving 9 bases between them. This CDR3 spans 15 amino acids. The CDR3 loop is CASSFKGLAKNIQYF. CDR3 sequence (DNA): TGTGCCAGCAGCTTTAAAGGTTTAGCCAAAAACATTCAGTACTTC.

V is TRBV4-1 and J is TRBJ1-1; unclear D gene. Germline V lookup: CDR1 MGHRA, CDR2 YSYEKL. Trimming left V 2 bases short and J 9 bases short, with 7 bases between. This CDR3 region has 11 residues. This CDR3 reads CASSQSGKAFF. The CDR3 region has the DNA TGCGCCAGCAGCCAAAGTGGAAAAGCTTTCTTT.

The genes are TRBV29-1 and TRBJ1-1; D is uncertain. The ends were cut back, 6 bases at V and 7 bases at J, with 15 bases in the middle. Germline assignment: CDR1 SQVTM and CDR2 ANQGSEA. CDR3 length: 12 residues. This chain's CDR3 is CSVLVGRNEAFF. The CDR3 bases are TGCAGCGTCCTCGTGGGCCGGAATGAAGCTTTCTTT.

J is TRBJ2-3 and V is TRBV7-2, with 11 nucleotides matching TRBD2. After removal of 1 base from V and 1 base from J, the junction contained 4 bases not matched to a gene. From germline, CDR1 is SGHTA and CDR2 FQGNSA. The CDR3 contains 17 residues. In DNA, the CDR3 is TGTGCCAGCAGCTTAGGGAATAGCGGGGGGGGCACAGATACGCAGTATTTT. The encoded protein is CASSLGNSGGGTDTQYF.

The rearrangement joins TRBV7-6 to TRBJ2-5; the D gene could be TRBD1 or TRBD2 (5 bases each). Germline V lookup: CDR1 SGHVS, CDR2 FNYEAQ. The CDR3 runs to 13 residues. V was shortened by 4 bases and J by 9 bases, with 15 bases between the two germline ends. Here the CDR3 reads CASSSNPPGPQYF. The CDR3 nucleotides are TGTGCCAGCAGCTCCAACCCTCCGGGGCCCCAGTACTTC.

J is TRBJ2-5 and V is TRBV5-1; 13 bases line up with TRBD2. The V gene end was trimmed by 4 bases and the J gene end by 3 bases; junction bases not matched to a gene: 6. Germline V lookup: CDR1 SGHRS, CDR2 YFSETQ. CDR3 size: 16 residues. The CDR3 loop is CASSPTGTSGEETQYF. The CDR3 DNA reads TGCGCCAGCAGCCCTACCGGGACTAGCGGGGAAGAGACCCAGTACTTC.

The chain employs TRBV7-3 and TRBJ2-3; D may be TRBD1 (5 bases). V dropped 3 bases and J dropped 1 base, with 14 bases sitting between them. This CDR3 has 16 amino acids. CDR1 SGHTA and CDR2 FQGTGA come from the germline V gene. The CDR3 DNA reads as TGTGCCAGCAGCTTGGTTGGTGGGGCCGGCACAGATACGCAGTATTTT. Its protein is CASSLVGGAGTDTQYF.